These T cell receptor beta chains were read from a single sample in a study of T cell changes during pregnancy in multiple sclerosis. The repertoire was sequenced with immunoSEQ multiplex PCR; TCRdb's copy has only in-frame clones and lacks some. The sample consists of tens of thousands of clones, 80% to 95% of them appearing once. Material: peripheral blood, obtained in the first trimester of pregnancy. Receptors were obtained from a female donor with multiple sclerosis, enrolled in a pregnancy study. The CDR3 runs from the conserved cysteine through the conserved F or W. The D gene is left open where the match is weak. Where a row states a size, it is once, few, many or the class of an expanded clone; other rows omit it.

d_call: -; v_call: TRBV19; j_call: TRBJ1-5; clone_size: -; cdr3_nt: TGTGCCAGTAGTATACAGGGGCAGGCGGGTCAGCCCCAGCATTTT; cdr3_aa: CASSIQGQAGQPQHF
d_call: TRBD2; v_call: TRBV7-2; j_call: TRBJ2-5; clone_size: -; cdr3_nt: TGTGCCAGCAGCTTCCCGGGGGGGCTTCGGGAGACCCAGTACTTC; cdr3_aa: CASSFPGGLRETQYF
d_call: -; v_call: TRBV2; j_call: TRBJ2-1; clone_size: -; cdr3_nt: TGTGCCAGCAGTGACAATCTAGGTACTAACGTAAACAATGAGCAGTTCTTC; cdr3_aa: CASSDNLGTNVNNEQFF
d_call: TRBD1; v_call: TRBV4-1; j_call: TRBJ1-1; clone_size: -; cdr3_nt: TGCGCCAGCAGCCATCTCCGTGGGGACAGACAGAACACTGAAGCTTTCTTT; cdr3_aa: CASSHLRGDRQNTEAFF
d_call: -; v_call: TRBV21-1; j_call: TRBJ1-1; clone_size: -; cdr3_nt: TGTGCCACTCTTCCTAACACTGAAGCTTTCTTT; cdr3_aa: CATLPNTEAFF
d_call: TRBD1; v_call: TRBV4-2; j_call: TRBJ1-2; clone_size: -; cdr3_nt: TGTGCCAGCAGCGTACCAGGGGGGCGGTATGGCTACACCTTC; cdr3_aa: CASSVPGGRYGYTF
d_call: -; v_call: TRBV5-6; j_call: TRBJ2-1; clone_size: once; cdr3_nt: TGTGCCAGCAGCTTGGAAGGGGTCGATGAGCAGTTCTTC; cdr3_aa: CASSLEGVDEQFF
d_call: -; v_call: TRBV6-4; j_call: TRBJ1-6; clone_size: -; cdr3_nt: TGTGCCAGCAGTGAGGACAATAATTCACCCCTCCACTTT; cdr3_aa: CASSEDNNSPLHF
d_call: TRBD1; v_call: TRBV11-2; j_call: TRBJ1-2; clone_size: -; cdr3_nt: TGTGCCAGCAGCTTACGGCTGACAGGGGATCCCTATGGCTACACCTTC; cdr3_aa: CASSLRLTGDPYGYTF
d_call: -; v_call: TRBV7-3; j_call: TRBJ2-5; clone_size: -; cdr3_nt: TGTGCCAGCAGTTCTCGGTCGCTAGCGCAGGGCACAGAGACCCAGTACTTC; cdr3_aa: CASSSRSLAQGTETQYF
d_call: -; v_call: TRBV5-4; j_call: TRBJ1-1; clone_size: -; cdr3_nt: TGTGCCAGCAGCCCAGGACAGAACACTGAAGCTTTCTTT; cdr3_aa: CASSPGQNTEAFF
d_call: -; v_call: TRBV9; j_call: TRBJ1-2; clone_size: -; cdr3_nt: TGTGCCAGCAGCGAGAGGGAGCGGGGCGCCTTCAAGAACTATGGCTACACCTTC; cdr3_aa: CASSERERGAFKNYGYTF
d_call: -; v_call: TRBV21-1; j_call: TRBJ2-3; clone_size: -; cdr3_nt: TGTGCCAGCAGCAAGCCTCCGGTTAGCGGGGGGGCGACAGATACGCAGTATTTT; cdr3_aa: CASSKPPVSGGATDTQYF
d_call: TRBD1; v_call: TRBV6-5; j_call: TRBJ1-1; clone_size: -; cdr3_nt: TGTGCCAGCAGTGGACAGGGGGCTGGAGACACTGAAGCTTTCTTT; cdr3_aa: CASSGQGAGDTEAFF
d_call: -; v_call: TRBV4-3; j_call: TRBJ1-5; clone_size: -; cdr3_nt: TGCGCCAGCAGTGCGGGCCTCAATCAGCCCCAGCATTTT; cdr3_aa: CASSAGLNQPQHF
d_call: -; v_call: TRBV7-2; j_call: TRBJ1-5; clone_size: -; cdr3_nt: TGTGCCAGCAGCACGGTTTTCAATCAGCCCCAGCATTTT; cdr3_aa: CASSTVFNQPQHF
d_call: TRBD1; v_call: TRBV5-4; j_call: TRBJ1-2; clone_size: -; cdr3_nt: TGTGCCAGCAGGGTCGACAGGGGAAACTATGGCTACACCTTC; cdr3_aa: CASRVDRGNYGYTF
d_call: -; v_call: TRBV7-2; j_call: TRBJ1-3; clone_size: -; cdr3_nt: TGTGCCAGCAGCGAGGGACAAGTCTCTGGAAACACCATATATTTT; cdr3_aa: CASSEGQVSGNTIYF
d_call: -; v_call: TRBV2; j_call: TRBJ2-2; clone_size: -; cdr3_nt: TGTGCCAGCAGATCGGACAGGAACACCGGGGAGCTGTTTTTT; cdr3_aa: CASRSDRNTGELFF
d_call: -; v_call: TRBV27; j_call: TRBJ1-5; clone_size: -; cdr3_nt: TGTGCCAGCAGATCAGGTGGAGGGGACTATCAGCCCCAGCATTTT; cdr3_aa: CASRSGGGDYQPQHF
d_call: -; v_call: TRBV7-8; j_call: TRBJ1-2; clone_size: once; cdr3_nt: TGTGCCAGCAGCTCAGGACTGTTCTATGGCTACACCTTC; cdr3_aa: CASSSGLFYGYTF
d_call: TRBD2; v_call: TRBV18; j_call: TRBJ2-3; clone_size: -; cdr3_nt: TGTGCCAGCTCACCAGCGGGACTAGTGAGCACAGATACGCAGTATTTT; cdr3_aa: CASSPAGLVSTDTQYF
d_call: -; v_call: TRBV6-1; j_call: TRBJ2-5; clone_size: -; cdr3_nt: TGTGCCAGCAGTCTACAGGGAAGGGGGTCGGAGACCCAGTACTTC; cdr3_aa: CASSLQGRGSETQYF